This T cell receptor beta chain was identified during a study of blood T cell repertoires in COVID-19. As for the study in general: The study drew acute and convalescent COVID-19 samples from the United States, Italy and Spain. In each case, the material was cDNA or gDNA derived from T cells, B-cell-depleted T cells, or PBMCs.

Measured with immunoSEQ multiplex PCR; TCRdb has only the in-frame clones, and not every one. The table records tens of thousands of clones, roughly 87% of them present only once. This clone was counted between two and nine times. The sample carries other DNA sequences with the same CDR3. Germline-derived CDR1 and CDR2 are MNHEY and SVGEGT. The ends lost 4 bases at V and 3 bases at J; junction bases unmatched: 12. The length of the CDR3 is 17 residues. The sequencing input was peripheral blood. This clonotype was sampled from a man aged 50-60 years with acute or convalescent COVID-19. V is TRBV6-2 or TRBV6-3 and J is TRBJ2-7; TRBD1 agrees at 10 bases. CDR3 bases: TGTGCCAGCAGTTTTTTTCCGGGACAGGGGACGGGCTACGAGCAGTACTTC. Translated, it gives CASSFFPGQGTGYEQYF.